These T cell receptor beta chains were read from a single sample in a study of chemoradiotherapy in HPV16-positive cancers. Using immunoSEQ multiplex PCR, the repertoire was profiled, and TCRdb retains in-frame clones only, with some absent. The sample contains some 22,000 clones, less than 90% of which appear only once. Sequencing used blood, obtained from a patient who underwent chemoradiotherapy. The source of these receptors is a human donor with HPV-associated anogenital cancer. Both conserved end residues are part of each CDR3. Fields, in order: J gene, V gene, D gene, clone size, CDR3 protein, CDR3 DNA. D genes are given only for firm matches. Size values are once, few and many counts, or a class for expanded clones, and some rows have none.

TRBJ1-4	TRBV6-5	-	-	CASRGGLVGEKLFF	TGTGCCAGCAGGGGTGGGCTGGTGGGAGAAAAACTGTTTTTT
TRBJ2-7	TRBV15	TRBD2	-	CATSRDRAAGGSYEQYF	TGTGCCACCAGCAGAGATAGGGCAGCGGGGGGTTCCTACGAGCAGTACTTC
TRBJ2-5	TRBV27	TRBD2	-	CASSRGRGGSQETQYF	TGTGCCAGCAGTCGAGGTAGAGGCGGGAGCCAAGAGACCCAGTACTTC
TRBJ2-1	TRBV9	-	-	CASSVESRHNEQFF	TGTGCCAGCAGCGTAGAGTCTAGACACAATGAGCAGTTCTTC
TRBJ2-3	TRBV30	-	-	CAWSLLTGGTDTQYF	TGTGCCTGGAGCTTACTTACGGGAGGCACAGATACGCAGTATTTT
TRBJ2-7	TRBV5-8	-	-	CASYEQYF	TGTGCCAGCTACGAGCAGTACTTC
TRBJ1-2	TRBV4-1	-	-	CASSQQTETGGYTF	TGCGCCAGCAGCCAACAGACCGAAACGGGGGGCTACACCTTC
TRBJ2-7	TRBV6-5	-	-	CASRSLGEQYF	TGTGCCAGCAGGTCTCTAGGTGAGCAGTACTTC
TRBJ1-2	TRBV19	TRBD1	once	CASSGGQNYGYTF	TGTGCCAGTAGTGGGGGACAGAACTATGGCTACACCTTC
TRBJ2-1	TRBV10-3	-	-	CAISEHLLSNEQFF	TGTGCCATCAGTGAACACCTCCTTAGCAATGAGCAGTTCTTC
TRBJ2-2	TRBV5-1	-	few	CASSFTGTTLNTGELFF	TGCGCCAGCAGCTTTACAGGAACAACCTTAAACACCGGGGAGCTGTTTTTT
TRBJ2-2	TRBV10-1	TRBD2	-	CASSPPGGPKTGELFF	TGCGCCAGCAGTCCACCGGGGGGGCCGAAGACCGGGGAGCTGTTTTTT
TRBJ2-2	TRBV5-5	-	-	CASSLGFNTGELFF	TGTGCCAGCAGCTTAGGGTTTAACACCGGGGAGCTGTTTTTT
TRBJ2-1	TRBV5-1	-	once	CASSLGLIAASYNEQFF	TGCGCCAGCAGCTTGGGGTTGATAGCGGCGTCCTACAATGAGCAGTTCTTC
TRBJ2-3	TRBV6-1	-	-	CASSENSRLLFWGDTQYF	TGTGCCAGCAGTGAAAATAGTAGGCTTTTATTCTGGGGAGATACGCAGTATTTT
TRBJ2-3	TRBV10-1	TRBD2	-	CASRPGTSGTDTQYF	TGCGCCAGCCGCCCCGGGACTAGCGGTACAGATACGCAGTATTTT
TRBJ2-3	TRBV6-6	-	-	CASSYSQGPGDTQYF	TGTGCCAGCAGTTACAGTCAGGGGCCGGGGGATACGCAGTATTTT
TRBJ2-7	TRBV5-4	-	-	CASSLSFSYEQYF	TGTGCCAGCAGCTTATCCTTTTCCTACGAGCAGTACTTC
TRBJ1-3	TRBV15	TRBD1	-	CATSRDRDSGSGNTIYF	TGTGCCACCAGCAGAGATAGGGACAGCGGCTCTGGAAACACCATATATTTT
TRBJ1-1	TRBV7-3	-	-	CASRGNPDTEAFF	TGTGCCAGCAGGGGCAATCCAGACACTGAAGCTTTCTTT
TRBJ2-3	TRBV10-3	TRBD1	-	CAIRAGTGGSDTQYF	TGTGCCATCAGGGCCGGGACAGGGGGGAGCGATACGCAGTATTTT
TRBJ1-5	TRBV10-2	-	-	CASSSGDSNQPQHF	TGCGCCAGCAGTTCAGGGGACAGCAATCAGCCCCAGCATTTT
TRBJ2-7	TRBV30	-	-	CAWSVGGYEQYF	TGTGCCTGGAGTGTTGGGGGGTACGAGCAGTACTTC